This TCR beta chain was sequenced in a study of blood T cell repertoires in COVID-19. About the research overall: The United States, Italy and Spain provided the acute and convalescent COVID-19 samples. In each case, the material was cDNA or gDNA derived from T cells, B-cell-depleted T cells, or PBMCs.

Germline V gives CDR1 GTSNPN, CDR2 SVGIG (reference sequence). CDR3 length: 14 amino acids. V gave up 4 bases and J gave up 5 bases; unmatched junction bases: 10. Per the original methods: Using reference gene primer amplification, nucleated cell counts were estimated. Data came from immunoSEQ multiplex PCR; TCRdb stores just in-frame clones and leaves some out. V, J and clone size reflect that table, while D and trimming were determined from the DNA. The sample shows roughly 190,000 clones, under 80% of them seen only once. V usage is TRBV30 and J usage is TRBJ1-1; 7 bases match TRBD1. The sequencing input was peripheral blood. The receptor's source is a woman in her forties or fifties with acute or convalescent COVID-19. CDR3 region: CAWTLKGAGTEAFF. CDR3 coding DNA: TGTGCCTGGACCCTTAAGGGGGCCGGTACTGAAGCTTTCTTT.